This T cell receptor (beta chain) stems from a study of blood T cell repertoires in COVID-19. Study at large: COVID-19 samples from acute and convalescent phases originated in the United States, Italy and Spain. From T cells, B-cell-depleted T cells, or PBMCs came the material, which was cDNA or gDNA.

The CDR3 is 16 residues long. With 3 bases removed from V and 0 bases from J, the gap between germline ends came to 11 bases. Germline V CDR1 and CDR2: KGHSH, LQKENI. Only in-frame clones appear in the TCRdb table, and some are missing; sequencing was by immunoSEQ multiplex PCR. The data contain 390,000 or so clones, about 89% of them singletons. This chain links TRBV18 with TRBJ1-4; D not certain. The sequence was obtained from a woman in her thirties with COVID-19, enrolled during active disease. The sequencing sample was made of peripheral blood. This CDR3 is CASSPIRFATNEKLFF. The DNA for the CDR3 is TGTGCCAGCTCACCGATTAGATTTGCAACTAATGAAAAACTGTTTTTT. Full variable domain (outside the CDR3, taken from reference TRBV18 and TRBJ1-4): NAGVMQNPRHLVRRRGQEARLRCSPMKGHSHVYWYRQLPEEGLKFMVYLQKENIIDESGMPKERFSAEFPKEGPSILRIQQVVRGDSAAYFCASSPIRFATNEKLFFGSGTQLSVL.